The 22 T cell receptor beta chains below all came from one sample that was sequenced in a study of T cell responses to AZD1222 COVID-19 vaccine. Produced via immunoSEQ multiplex PCR; TCRdb's table is partial and in-frame only. The sample has tens of thousands of clones, 88% seen once. Sample: peripheral blood, taken on day 0 of MenACWY control vaccination. Receptor source: an adult in good health.

The DNA of the CDR3 is TGTGCCAGCAGCACCGGGACAGCGAGCACTGAAGCTTTCTTT. It codes for CASSTGTASTEAFF. The chain couples TRBV7-9 to TRBJ1-1; 7 bases agree with TRBD1. The CDR3 sequence is 14 residues long. V was clipped by 5 bases and J by 4 bases; unmatched bases: 7. CDR1 is SEHNR and CDR2 is FQNEAQ in the germline V gene (reference sequence).

The rearrangement joins TRBV5-1 to TRBJ2-3, with 7 nucleotides matching TRBD1. The CDR3 totals 14 residues. From germline, CDR1 is SGHRS and CDR2 YFSETQ. Germline trimming cut 5 bases from V and 2 bases from J; bases unmatched to any gene: 5. This CDR3 reads CASRTGQHTDTQYF. The CDR3 nucleotides read TGCGCCAGCAGGACGGGACAGCACACAGATACGCAGTATTTT.

This clone was counted a few times. The chain uses TRBV5-6 and TRBJ1-6, with D maybe TRBD1 (5 bases). V dropped 0 bases and J dropped 2 bases, with 6 bases sitting between them. The germline V gene has CDR1 SGHDT and CDR2 YYEEEE. The CDR3 consists of 15 residues. CDR3 nucleotide sequence: TGTGCCAGCAGCTTGGGACAGACCTATAATTCACCCCTCCACTTT. It encodes CASSLGQTYNSPLHF.

This clone was recorded once. The gene calls are TRBV28 and TRBJ2-1; D is undetermined. The CDR3 is 12 residues long. Trimming took off 5 bases at V and 4 bases at J, with 6 bases between the two ends. The germline gives CDR1 MDHEN, CDR2 SYDVKM. The CDR3 DNA follows: TGTGCCAGCAGTCCCTATTACAATGAGCAGTTCTTC. This sequence encodes CASSPYYNEQFF.

The rearrangement uses TRBV3-1 (or the pseudogene TRBV3-2) and TRBJ2-7; D remains unclear. The germline V gene encodes CDR1 LGHDT and CDR2 YNNKEL (reference sequence). V lost 3 bases and J 5 bases, leaving 5 bases between the germline ends. This CDR3 contains 11 residues. The CDR3 protein is CASSQENEQYF. The CDR3 nucleotides read TGTGCCAGCAGCCAGGAGAACGAGCAGTACTTC.

The CDR3 loop is CASRPNRGTDTQYF. Here the CDR3 DNA reads TGTGCCAGCAGACCTAACAGGGGAACAGATACGCAGTATTTT. This chain links TRBV7-2 with TRBJ2-3; 7 nucleotides line up with TRBD1. CDR3 length: 14 amino acids. V gave up 6 bases and J gave up 3 bases; unmatched junction bases: 6. CDR1 is SGHTA, CDR2 FQGNSA, per germline. The variable domain in full, completed from reference TRBV7-2 and TRBJ2-3, reads GAGVSQSPSNKVTEKGKDVELRCDPISGHTALYWYRQSLGQGLEFLIYFQGNSAPDKSGLPSDRFSAERTGGSVSTLTIQRTQQEDSAVYLCASRPNRGTDTQYFGPGTRLTVL.

The chain joins TRBV7-2 to TRBJ1-1; unclear D gene. Between the trimmed V and J ends, which lost 1 base and 7 bases, there was a span of 7 bases. There are 12 residues in the CDR3. Germline V lookup: CDR1 SGHTA, CDR2 FQGNSA. The CDR3 sequence: CASSLEAIEAFF. CDR3 nucleotide sequence: TGTGCCAGCAGCTTAGAGGCGATTGAAGCTTTCTTT.

This clone was seen more than once but under ten times. The rearrangement joins TRBV28 to TRBJ2-7; TRBD1 matches 8 bases. The germline gives CDR1 MDHEN, CDR2 SYDVKM. V gave up 6 bases and J gave up 7 bases; unmatched junction bases: 11. This CDR3 is 14 amino acids long. In DNA, the CDR3 is TGTGCCAGCAGCATCAGACAGGGGAGGAGAGAGCAGTACTTC. Encoded protein: CASSIRQGRREQYF.

The rearrangement joins TRBV4-3 to TRBJ1-4; 7 nucleotides match TRBD1. V trimming: 3 bases; J trimming: 0 bases; junction bases outside the gene matches: 7. Germline-derived CDR1 and CDR2 are LGHNA and YSLEER. The CDR3 contains 17 residues. The CDR3, as DNA: TGCGCCAGCAGCCAGGACAGGTGGAGTGCAACTAATGAAAAACTGTTTTTT. Protein sequence: CASSQDRWSATNEKLFF.

This sequence joins TRBV24-1 and TRBJ1-2; D is possibly TRBD1 (6 bases). Trimming took off 3 bases at V and 8 bases at J, with 12 bases between the two ends. The CDR3 sequence is 13 residues long. From germline, CDR1 is KGHDR and CDR2 SFDVKD. This chain's CDR3 is CATSDMAQGGYTF. DNA of the CDR3: TGTGCCACCAGTGATATGGCGCAGGGGGGCTACACCTTC.

The V call is TRBV5-5, the J call TRBJ2-7; maybe TRBD1 (6 bases). The germline V gene has CDR1 SGHKS and CDR2 YYEKEE (reference sequence). The germline V and J ends were trimmed by 1 base and 0 bases, with 17 bases remaining between them. The CDR3 contains 17 residues. This chain's CDR3 is CASSLPWTVIPSYEQYF. CDR3 sequence (DNA): TGTGCCAGCAGCTTGCCCTGGACAGTAATCCCCTCCTACGAGCAGTACTTC.

V usage is TRBV18 and J usage is TRBJ2-5; no definite D call. V was trimmed by 8 bases and J by 0 bases, leaving 7 bases between them. The CDR3 has 12 amino acids. The V gene's germline CDR1 is KGHSH and CDR2 LQKENI. CDR3 coding DNA: TGTGCCAGCCGGACGGACCAAGAGACCCAGTACTTC. Translated: CASRTDQETQYF.

The rearrangement uses TRBV19 and TRBJ1-2; maybe TRBD1 (6 bases). The CDR3 loop spans 14 amino acids. From germline, CDR1 is LNHDA and CDR2 SQIVND (reference sequence). Trimming took off 3 bases at V and 4 bases at J, with 12 bases between the two ends. The CDR3 loop reads CASSMTTGLYGYTF. CDR3 in DNA: TGTGCCAGTAGTATGACGACAGGCCTCTATGGCTACACCTTC.

The rearrangement links TRBV9 to TRBJ2-7; 11 nucleotides match TRBD2. Germline values: CDR1 SGDLS, CDR2 YYNGEE. V lost 0 bases and J lost 3; bases outside the gene matches: 5. The CDR3 extends over 16 amino acids. The DNA of the CDR3 is TGTGCCAGCAGCGTAGGGGCTAGCGGGGGGCTCTACGAGCAGTACTTC. Encoded protein: CASSVGASGGLYEQYF. The variable domain in full, with the rest retrieved from reference TRBV9 and TRBJ2-7, is DSGVTQTPKHLITATGQRVTLRCSPRSGDLSVYWYQQSLDQGLQFLIQYYNGEERAKGNILERFSAQQFPDLHSELNLSSLELGDSALYFCASSVGASGGLYEQYFGPGTRLTVT.

The chain is built from TRBV7-2 and TRBJ1-1, with D maybe TRBD1 (6 bases). Germline CDR1 and CDR2: SGHTA and FQGNSA. The CDR3 length is 15 residues. V was trimmed by 1 base and J by 1 base, leaving 10 bases between them. CDR3 bases: TGTGCCAGCAGCTTAGGAGGGACACCGAACACTGAAGCTTTCTTT. This codes for CASSLGGTPNTEAFF.

V gene TRBV19 combines with J gene TRBJ1-1; 9 bases are a match to TRBD1. Germline assignment: CDR1 LNHDA and CDR2 SQIVND (reference sequence). The CDR3 loop spans 15 amino acids. V was clipped by 3 bases and J by 11 bases; unmatched bases: 13. The CDR3 loop reads CASSMKGQGTIGAFF. CDR3 nucleotides: TGTGCCAGTAGTATGAAGGGACAGGGCACCATAGGGGCTTTCTTT.

This clone was seen just once. This sequence joins TRBV28 and TRBJ2-7; 9 bases line up with TRBD1. In germline, CDR1 is MDHEN, CDR2 SYDVKM. This CDR3 spans 13 amino acids. The junction had 5 bases not matched to a gene; V was cut back by 6 bases and J by 5 bases. The CDR3 protein is CASRGDRVNEQYF. CDR3 bases: TGTGCCAGCAGGGGGGACAGGGTAAACGAGCAGTACTTC.

The J gene is TRBJ2-7, the V gene TRBV15; 8 positions agree with TRBD2. Germline assignment: CDR1 LNHNV and CDR2 YYDKDF (reference sequence). V lost 4 bases and J lost 3; bases outside the gene matches: 8. CDR3 length: 15 amino acids. CDR3 protein: CATSKPPAGGYEQYF. DNA of the CDR3: TGTGCCACCAGCAAACCCCCGGCGGGAGGCTACGAGCAGTACTTC.

The chain carries TRBV6-2 or TRBV6-3 and TRBJ1-1; D remains ambiguous. Germline values: CDR1 MNHEY, CDR2 SVGEGT. The CDR3 contains 15 residues. Trimming removed 2 bases at V and 4 bases at J, with 14 bases between. The chain's CDR3 is CASSYPRLTGTEAFF. CDR3 nucleotide sequence: TGTGCCAGCAGTTACCCCCGATTAACGGGCACTGAAGCTTTCTTT.

The chain is built from TRBV7-9 and TRBJ1-2, with a weak D call TRBD1 (5 bases). The CDR3 runs 15 residues. V lost 5 bases and J lost 2, with 15 bases in between. Germline-derived CDR1 and CDR2 are SEHNR and FQNEAQ (reference sequence). The CDR3 is CASSPGEGRNYGYTF. CDR3 coding DNA: TGTGCCAGCAGCCCGGGGGAGGGAAGAAACTATGGCTACACCTTC.

This chain connects TRBV12-3 or TRBV12-4 to TRBJ1-1; TRBD1 is a possible D gene (5 bases). Between the trimmed V and J ends, which lost 6 bases and 8 bases, there was a span of 16 bases. This CDR3 has 13 residues. The chain's CDR3 is CASSPWGGSEAFF. CDR3 DNA sequence: TGTGCCAGCAGCCCTTGGGGGGGGTCCGAAGCTTTCTTT.

The chain couples TRBV19 to TRBJ2-1, with a weak D call TRBD2 (5 bases). This CDR3 spans 17 amino acids. V gave up 0 bases and J gave up 2 bases, with 14 bases separating them. The germline V gene has CDR1 LNHDA and CDR2 SQIVND (reference sequence). CDR3 in amino acids: CASSIDPGFGTYNEQFF. The CDR3 nucleotides read TGTGCCAGTAGTATAGATCCGGGGTTCGGAACCTACAATGAGCAGTTCTTC. Full variable domain (rest looked up from reference TRBV19 and TRBJ2-1): DGGITQSPKYLFRKEGQNVTLSCEQNLNHDAMYWYRQDPGQGLRLIYYSQIVNDFQKGDIAEGYSVSREKKESFPLTVTSAQKNPTAFYLCASSIDPGFGTYNEQFFGPGTRLTVL.